This T cell receptor beta chain was profiled in a study of blood T cell repertoires in COVID-19. The CDR3 loop spans 15 amino acids. V lost 4 bases and J lost 2; bases outside the gene matches: 3. The germline gives CDR1 WNHNN, CDR2 SYGVQD (reference sequence). Participants had their cohort set by participant-reported clinical history. Donors in Cohort 3 who had recovered were those with two negative PCRs, healthcare professional clearance, or resolution of their symptoms. TCRdb keeps only in-frame clones here, not all; method: immunoSEQ multiplex PCR. The table has 200,000 to 250,000 clones, 80% to 90% seen once. This clone has just a few counts.

Material for sequencing was PBMCs or T cells enriched from blood (not recorded which). The chain combines TRBV10-1 with TRBJ1-1; 11 bases are shared with TRBD1. The sequence was collected from a man aged 30-40 years who had recovered from COVID-19. CDR3 protein: CASSVDRGLNTEAFF. The CDR3 DNA reads as TGCGCCAGCAGTGTGGACAGGGGGCTAAACACTGAAGCTTTCTTT.